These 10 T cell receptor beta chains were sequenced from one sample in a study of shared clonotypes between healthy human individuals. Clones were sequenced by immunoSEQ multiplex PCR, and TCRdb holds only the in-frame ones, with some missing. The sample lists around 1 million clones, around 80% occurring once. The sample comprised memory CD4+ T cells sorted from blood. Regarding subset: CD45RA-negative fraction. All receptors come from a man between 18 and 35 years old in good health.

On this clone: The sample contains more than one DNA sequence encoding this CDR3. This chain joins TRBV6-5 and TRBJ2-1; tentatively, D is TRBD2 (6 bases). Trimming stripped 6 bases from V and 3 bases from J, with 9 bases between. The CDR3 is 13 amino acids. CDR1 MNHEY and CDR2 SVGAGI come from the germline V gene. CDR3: CASSRGSYNEQFF. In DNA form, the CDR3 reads TGTGCCAGCAGCCGGGGGAGCTACAATGAGCAGTTCTTC.

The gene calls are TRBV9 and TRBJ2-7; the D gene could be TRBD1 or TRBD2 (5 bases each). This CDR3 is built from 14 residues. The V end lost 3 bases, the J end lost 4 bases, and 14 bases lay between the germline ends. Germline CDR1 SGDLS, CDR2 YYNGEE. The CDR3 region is CASSGTGLGYEQYF. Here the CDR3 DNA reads TGTGCCAGCAGCGGGACGGGGCTAGGGTACGAGCAGTACTTC.

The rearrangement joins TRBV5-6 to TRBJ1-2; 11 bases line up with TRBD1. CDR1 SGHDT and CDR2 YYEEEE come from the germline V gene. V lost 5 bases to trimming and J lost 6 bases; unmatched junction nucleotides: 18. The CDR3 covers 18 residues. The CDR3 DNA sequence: TGTGCCAGCAGTCCGCCACCGGGACAGGGGGGTTTCCATAATGGCTACACCTTC. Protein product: CASSPPPGQGGFHNGYTF.

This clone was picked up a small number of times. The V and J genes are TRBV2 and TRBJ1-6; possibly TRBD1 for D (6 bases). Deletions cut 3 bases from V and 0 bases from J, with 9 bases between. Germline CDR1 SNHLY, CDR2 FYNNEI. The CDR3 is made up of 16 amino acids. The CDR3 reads CASSEQGGSYNSPLHF. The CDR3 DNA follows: TGTGCCAGCAGTGAGCAAGGGGGCTCCTATAATTCACCCCTCCACTTT.

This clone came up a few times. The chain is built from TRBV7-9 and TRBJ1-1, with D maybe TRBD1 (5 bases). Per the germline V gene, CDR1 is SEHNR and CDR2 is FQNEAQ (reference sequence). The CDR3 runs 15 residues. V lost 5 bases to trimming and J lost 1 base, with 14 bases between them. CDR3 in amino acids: CASSPPQATNTEAFF. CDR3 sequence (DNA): TGTGCCAGCAGCCCGCCACAGGCAACGAACACTGAAGCTTTCTTT. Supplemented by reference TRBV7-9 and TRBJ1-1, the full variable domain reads DTGVSQNPRHKITKRGQNVTFRCDPISEHNRLYWYRQTLGQGPEFLTYFQNEAQLEKSRLLSDRFSAERPKGSFSTLEIQRTEQGDSAMYLCASSPPQATNTEAFFGQGTRLTVV.

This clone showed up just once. The CDR3 region is CATSSERGTEAFF. The CDR3 DNA follows: TGTGCCACCAGCAGTGAGAGGGGCACTGAAGCTTTCTTT. V gene TRBV15 combines with J gene TRBJ1-1; D is possibly TRBD1 (5 bases). V was shortened by 3 bases and J by 4 bases, with 9 bases between the two germline ends. There are 13 residues in the CDR3. Germline V CDR1 and CDR2: LNHNV, YYDKDF (reference sequence).

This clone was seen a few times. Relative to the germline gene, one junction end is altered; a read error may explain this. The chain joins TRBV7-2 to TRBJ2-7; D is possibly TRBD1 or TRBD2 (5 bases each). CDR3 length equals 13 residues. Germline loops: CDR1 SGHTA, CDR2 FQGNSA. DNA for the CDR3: TGTGCCAGCAGCTTAAGTTCGGGACGTGGGCAGAACTTC. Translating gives CASSLSSGRGQNF.

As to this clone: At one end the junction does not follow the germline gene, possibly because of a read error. Here the CDR3 DNA reads TGTGCTAGCAGCTTAGCTACAGGGATTCAAGAGACCCAGTACTTC. This codes for CASSLATGIQETQYF. The V call is TRBV7-7, the J call TRBJ2-5; weak D call: TRBD1 (6 bases). The germline CDR1 and CDR2 sequences are SSHAT and FNYEAQ (reference sequence). CDR3 length: 15 residues.

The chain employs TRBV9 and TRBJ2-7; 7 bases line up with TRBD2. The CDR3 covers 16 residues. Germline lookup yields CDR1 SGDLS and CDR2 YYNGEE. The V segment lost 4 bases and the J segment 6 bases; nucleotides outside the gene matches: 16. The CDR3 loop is CASSPNPRGESGEQYF. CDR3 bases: TGTGCCAGCAGCCCGAACCCCCGGGGGGAGAGTGGCGAGCAGTACTTC.

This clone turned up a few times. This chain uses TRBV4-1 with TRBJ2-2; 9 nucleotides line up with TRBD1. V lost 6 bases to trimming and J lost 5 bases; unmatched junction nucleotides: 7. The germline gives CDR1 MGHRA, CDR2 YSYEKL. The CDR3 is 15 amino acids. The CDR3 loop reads CASSARTGETGELFF. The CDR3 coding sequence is TGCGCCAGCAGTGCTCGGACAGGGGAGACCGGGGAGCTGTTTTTT.